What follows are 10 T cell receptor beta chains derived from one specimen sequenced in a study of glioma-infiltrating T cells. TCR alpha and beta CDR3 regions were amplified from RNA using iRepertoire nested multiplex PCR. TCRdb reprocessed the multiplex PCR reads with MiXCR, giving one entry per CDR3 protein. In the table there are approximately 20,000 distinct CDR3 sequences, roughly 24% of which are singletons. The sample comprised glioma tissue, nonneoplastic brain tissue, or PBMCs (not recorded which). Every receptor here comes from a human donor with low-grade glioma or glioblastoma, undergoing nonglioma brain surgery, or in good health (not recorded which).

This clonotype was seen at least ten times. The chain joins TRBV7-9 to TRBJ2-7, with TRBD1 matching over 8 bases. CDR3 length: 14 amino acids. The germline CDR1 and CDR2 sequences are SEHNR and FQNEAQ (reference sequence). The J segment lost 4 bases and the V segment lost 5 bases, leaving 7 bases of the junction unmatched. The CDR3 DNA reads TGTGCCAGCAGCGGCCTGGACAGGGTTTACGAGCAGTACTTC. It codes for CASSGLDRVYEQYF. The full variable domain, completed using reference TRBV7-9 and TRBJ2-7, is DTGVSQNPRHKITKRGQNVTFRCDPISEHNRLYWYRQTLGQGPEFLTYFQNEAQLEKSRLLSDRFSAERPKGSFSTLEIQRTEQGDSAMYLCASSGLDRVYEQYFGPGTRLTVT.

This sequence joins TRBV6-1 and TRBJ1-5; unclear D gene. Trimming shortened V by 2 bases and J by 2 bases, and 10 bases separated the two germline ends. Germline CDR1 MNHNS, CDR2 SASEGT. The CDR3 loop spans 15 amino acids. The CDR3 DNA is TGTGCCAGCAGTGAACTCGTTGTTGGCAATCAGCCCCAGCATTTT. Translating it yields CASSELVVGNQPQHF.

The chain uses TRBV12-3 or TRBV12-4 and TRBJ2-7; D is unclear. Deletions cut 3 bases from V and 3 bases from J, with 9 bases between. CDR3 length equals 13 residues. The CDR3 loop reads CASSFGAYYEQYF. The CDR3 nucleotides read TGTGCCAGCAGTTTCGGTGCCTACTACGAGCAGTACTTC.

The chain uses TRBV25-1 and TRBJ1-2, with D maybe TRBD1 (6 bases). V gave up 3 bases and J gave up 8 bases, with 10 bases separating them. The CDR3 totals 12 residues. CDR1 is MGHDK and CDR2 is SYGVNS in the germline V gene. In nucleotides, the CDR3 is TGTGCCAGCAGTGATGCAGGGGACGGCTACACCTTC. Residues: CASSDAGDGYTF.

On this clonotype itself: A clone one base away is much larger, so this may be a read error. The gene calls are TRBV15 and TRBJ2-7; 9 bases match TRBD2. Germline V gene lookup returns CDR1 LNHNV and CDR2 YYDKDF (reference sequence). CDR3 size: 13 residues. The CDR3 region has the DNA TGTGCCATCAGCGGGGGGACACAGGGGGAGCAGTACTTC. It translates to CAISGGTQGEQYF.

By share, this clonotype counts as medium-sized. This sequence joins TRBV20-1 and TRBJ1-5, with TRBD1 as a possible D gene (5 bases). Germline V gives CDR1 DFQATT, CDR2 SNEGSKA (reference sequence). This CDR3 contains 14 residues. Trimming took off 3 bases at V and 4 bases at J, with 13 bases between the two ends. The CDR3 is CSASPGWGNQPQHF. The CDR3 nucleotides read TGCAGTGCTAGTCCAGGGTGGGGGAATCAGCCCCAGCATTTT.

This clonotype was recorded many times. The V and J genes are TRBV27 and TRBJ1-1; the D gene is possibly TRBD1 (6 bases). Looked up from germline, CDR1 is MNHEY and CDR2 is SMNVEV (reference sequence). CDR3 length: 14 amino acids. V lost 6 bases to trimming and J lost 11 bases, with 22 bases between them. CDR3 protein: CASRSWGVQGSAFF. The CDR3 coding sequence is TGTGCCAGCAGGTCCTGGGGGGTGCAGGGGAGCGCTTTCTTT.

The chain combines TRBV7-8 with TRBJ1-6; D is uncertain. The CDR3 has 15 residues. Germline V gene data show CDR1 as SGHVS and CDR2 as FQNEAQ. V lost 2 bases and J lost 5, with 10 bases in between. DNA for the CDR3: TGTGCCAGCAGCTTACCATTTGAAAATAATTCACCCCTCCACTTT. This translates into CASSLPFENNSPLHF.

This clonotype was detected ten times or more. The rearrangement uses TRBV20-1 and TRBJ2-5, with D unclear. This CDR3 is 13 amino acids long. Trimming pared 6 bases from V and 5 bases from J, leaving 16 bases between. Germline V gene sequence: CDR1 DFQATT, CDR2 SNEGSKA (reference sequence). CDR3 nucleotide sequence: TGCAGTGCCCTTATGTCAGTGGTCGAGACCCAGTACTTC. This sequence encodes CSALMSVVETQYF.

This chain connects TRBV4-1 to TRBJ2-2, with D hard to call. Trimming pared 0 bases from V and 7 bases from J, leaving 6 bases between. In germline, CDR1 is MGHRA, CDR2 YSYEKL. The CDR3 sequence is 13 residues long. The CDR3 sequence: CASSQDPGGELFF. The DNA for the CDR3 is TGCGCCAGCAGCCAAGATCCCGGCGGGGAGCTGTTTTTT.